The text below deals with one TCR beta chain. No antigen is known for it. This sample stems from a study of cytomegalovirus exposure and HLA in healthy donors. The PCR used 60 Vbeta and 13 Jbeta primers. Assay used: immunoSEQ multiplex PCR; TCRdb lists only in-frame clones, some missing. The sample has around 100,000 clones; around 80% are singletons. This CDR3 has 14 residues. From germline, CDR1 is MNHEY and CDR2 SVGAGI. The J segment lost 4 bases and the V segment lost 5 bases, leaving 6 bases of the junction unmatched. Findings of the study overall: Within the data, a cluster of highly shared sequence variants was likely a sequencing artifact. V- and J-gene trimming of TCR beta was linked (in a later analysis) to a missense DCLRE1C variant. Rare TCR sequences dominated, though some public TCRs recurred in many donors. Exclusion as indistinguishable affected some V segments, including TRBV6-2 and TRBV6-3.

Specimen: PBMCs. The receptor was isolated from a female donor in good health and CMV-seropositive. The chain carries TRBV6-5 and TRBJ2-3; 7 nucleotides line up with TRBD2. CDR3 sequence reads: CASSTGTMPDTQYF. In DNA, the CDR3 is TGTGCCAGCAGTACCGGGACTATGCCAGATACGCAGTATTTT.